Listed below are T cell receptor beta chains from one sample, sequenced in a study of shared clonotypes between healthy human individuals. The table came from immunoSEQ multiplex PCR; TCRdb's copy has only in-frame clones and leaves some out. The sample holds over 2 million clones; 85% to 95% are singletons and the top ten take around 1.1%. Sequenced input: naive CD8+ T cells sorted from blood. These receptors all come from a man aged 18-30 years in good health. CDR3s include the opening cysteine and the closing phenylalanine or tryptophan. D genes are given only for firm matches. Clone size is not always given. Where it is, it says once, few, many or a class for expanded clones.

d_call,v_call,cdr3_length,clone_size,j_call,cdr3_nt,cdr3_aa
TRBD1,TRBV27,15,.,TRBJ1-1,TGTGCCAGCAGCACTGGGGTTACAGGGGGCACTGAAGCTTTCTTT,CASSTGVTGGTEAFF
.,TRBV7-9,14,.,TRBJ2-1,TGTGCCAGCAGCCCACGACTACCGAACAATGAGCAGTTCTTC,CASSPRLPNNEQFF
TRBD2,TRBV27,16,.,TRBJ2-7,TGTGCCAGCAGTAAATCCCTTAGCGGGCAGAACTACGAGCAGTACTTC,CASSKSLSGQNYEQYF
TRBD1,TRBV30,15,.,TRBJ2-1,TGTGCCTGGAGTTCGACAGGGGTCAGCTACAATGAGCAGTTCTTC,CAWSSTGVSYNEQFF
TRBD1,TRBV29-1,15,.,TRBJ1-1,TGCAGCGTTGAAGATCTAGGGCAGGGGGGAACTGAAGCTTTCTTT,CSVEDLGQGGTEAFF
TRBD2,TRBV4-1,16,.,TRBJ2-1,TGCGCCAGCAGCCAAGTGGCTAGCGGCCGTGACAATGAGCAGTTCTTC,CASSQVASGRDNEQFF
.,TRBV9,15,.,TRBJ2-7,TGTGCCAGCAGCCCCCGGGACGGAGATTCCTACGAGCAGTACTTC,CASSPRDGDSYEQYF
.,TRBV28,14,.,TRBJ2-7,TGTGCCAGCAGTTTACAAGGGGAGACCTACGAGCAGTACTTC,CASSLQGETYEQYF
.,TRBV10-3,11,.,TRBJ1-1,TGTGCCATCAGTGAGGGAATTGAAGCTTTCTTT,CAISEGIEAFF
TRBD1,TRBV27,16,once,TRBJ1-1,TGTGCCAGCAGTGCCTCCACAGGGGAGATGAACACTGAAGCTTTCTTT,CASSASTGEMNTEAFF
.,TRBV7-9,13,.,TRBJ2-7,TGTGCCAGCAGCTCCCAAGCCCTTTACGAGCAGTACTTC,CASSSQALYEQYF
.,TRBV5-6,14,.,TRBJ2-1,TGTGCCAGCGAGGGGAACCTGGGGTACAATGAGCAGTTCTTC,CASEGNLGYNEQFF
TRBD2,TRBV2,15,.,TRBJ2-5,TGTGCCAGCATAAAAGAGAGGGAGGGACAAGAGACCCAGTACTTC,CASIKEREGQETQYF
TRBD1,TRBV5-1,14,once,TRBJ1-4,TGCGCCAGCAGGTCGGACAGGAATAATGAAAAACTGTTTTTT,CASRSDRNNEKLFF
.,TRBV7-8,11,.,TRBJ2-5,TGTGCCAGCAGCTTAGCGGGACTTAAGTACTTC,CASSLAGLKYF
.,TRBV28,13,once,TRBJ1-1,TGTGCCAGCAGTCTAGAACGGAACACTGAAGCTTTCTTT,CASSLERNTEAFF
.,TRBV5-1,14,once,TRBJ2-7,TGCGCCAGCAGCTTGGAGTCTAATACCTACGAGCAGTACTTC,CASSLESNTYEQYF
.,TRBV7-9,15,.,TRBJ1-1,TGTGCCAGCAGCCCCCAGAGGGGTGGGAACACTGAAGCTTTCTTT,CASSPQRGGNTEAFF
.,TRBV10-2,11,.,TRBJ2-7,TGCGCCAGCAGTGAGGGCGGTGAGCAGTACTTC,CASSEGGEQYF
.,TRBV5-8,13,.,TRBJ2-5,TGTGCCAGCAGCCACCGGCACCAAGAGACCCAGTACTTC,CASSHRHQETQYF
.,TRBV5-4,14,.,TRBJ1-1,TGTGCCAGCAGCCCGCCCGGGACGGACCTTGAAGCTTTCTTT,CASSPPGTDLEAFF
.,TRBV6-6,14,.,TRBJ1-6,TGTGCCAGCAGCAGGGACGGAAAAAATTCACCCCTCCACTTT,CASSRDGKNSPLHF
TRBD1,TRBV19,17,.,TRBJ2-7,TGTGCCAGTAGTATAGACGCGGCGACAGGGCCCTCCTACGAGCAGTACTTC,CASSIDAATGPSYEQYF
.,TRBV27,14,.,TRBJ1-1,TGTGCCAGCAGTACGCGGGACCACACCACTGAAGCTTTCTTT,CASSTRDHTTEAFF
TRBD1,TRBV27,15,.,TRBJ1-2,TGTGCCAGCAGTTTAGGAGGACAGGATGGCTATGGCTACACCTTC,CASSLGGQDGYGYTF
.,TRBV10-3,14,once,TRBJ1-2,TGTGCCATCAGTGATTGGGACACCGTCTATGGCTACACCTTC,CAISDWDTVYGYTF
.,TRBV9,15,.,TRBJ2-7,TGTGCCAGCAGCTCGGACCAGGGGGGCTACTACGAGCAGTACTTC,CASSSDQGGYYEQYF
.,TRBV18,14,.,TRBJ2-7,TGTGCCAGCTCAATCCCGGGGTTAGCCTACGAGCAGTACTTC,CASSIPGLAYEQYF
TRBD2,TRBV29-1,14,once,TRBJ2-1,TGCAGCGTGGTAGGACTGGGGGGGAACAATGAGCAGTTCTTC,CSVVGLGGNNEQFF
.,TRBV27,12,.,TRBJ2-1,TGTGCCAGCAGTACCACTAGGAATGAGCAGTTCTTC,CASSTTRNEQFF
TRBD1,TRBV6-1,15,.,TRBJ2-3,TGTGCCAGCAGTGAGGACAGGTACTTCACAGATACGCAGTATTTT,CASSEDRYFTDTQYF
TRBD2,TRBV4-2,16,.,TRBJ2-3,TGTGCCAGCAGCCAAGAGGTAGCGGGGCTCACAGATACGCAGTATTTT,CASSQEVAGLTDTQYF
.,TRBV27,15,.,TRBJ2-1,TGTGCCAGCAGTGTCCGGGACGTGGCCCACAATGAGCAGTTCTTC,CASSVRDVAHNEQFF
.,TRBV4-1,15,.,TRBJ2-2,TGCGCCAGCAGCTGGGTCCCGGGGAACACCGGGGAGCTGTTTTTT,CASSWVPGNTGELFF
.,TRBV11-2,12,.,TRBJ1-1,TGTGCCAGCAGCCAGGGACCTACTGAAGCTTTCTTT,CASSQGPTEAFF
.,TRBV27,14,few,TRBJ1-5,TGTGCCAGCAGTCCGCGTTCTGACAATCAGCCCCAGCATTTT,CASSPRSDNQPQHF
.,TRBV13,15,.,TRBJ2-7,TGTGCCAGCAGCGCAGGCCGGGACCCCGCCTACGAGCAGTACTTC,CASSAGRDPAYEQYF
TRBD1,TRBV27,13,.,TRBJ1-2,TGTGCCAGCAGTCCCGGGACAGATTATGGCTACACCTTC,CASSPGTDYGYTF
.,TRBV6-6,13,.,TRBJ2-3,TGTGCCAGCAGTTTCCGGGACACAGATACGCAGTATTTT,CASSFRDTDTQYF
.,TRBV5-6,11,few,TRBJ1-2,TGTGCCAGCACAGACAGCTATGGCTACACCTTC,CASTDSYGYTF
TRBD1,TRBV4-1,16,.,TRBJ2-2,TGCGCCAGCAGTATCACAGGGGGCCTGGGCACCGGGGAGCTGTTTTTT,CASSITGGLGTGELFF
.,TRBV7-9,14,once,TRBJ1-2,TGTGCCAGCAGCCTCGAAGGGGAGTGGTGGGGCTACACCTTC,CASSLEGEWWGYTF
.,TRBV7-9,13,.,TRBJ2-5,TGTGCCAGCAGCTTGGGGGGGCTTGAGACCCAGTACTTC,CASSLGGLETQYF
TRBD1,TRBV13,14,.,TRBJ2-3,TGTGCCAGCAGCCCCGGGACAGGGGAGAGAAGGCAGTATTTT,CASSPGTGERRQYF
TRBD1,TRBV28,16,.,TRBJ2-7,TGTGCCAGCAGTTTATTTCCGGACAGGACGACCTACGAGCAGTACTTC,CASSLFPDRTTYEQYF
TRBD1,TRBV13,14,.,TRBJ2-1,TGTGCCAGCAGCCTCACAGGGGTGGGTAATGAGCAGTTCTTC,CASSLTGVGNEQFF
TRBD1,TRBV28,14,.,TRBJ2-1,TGTGCCAGCAGTGTCGGGACAGAGTCCAATGAGCAGTTCTTC,CASSVGTESNEQFF
.,TRBV5-3,12,.,TRBJ2-7,TGTGCCAGAAGCTCTTACCGAAGCGAGCAGTACTTC,CARSSYRSEQYF
.,TRBV7-8,15,.,TRBJ2-1,TGTGCCAGCAGCCAAGGTGGGTCCAGGGACAATGAGCAGTTCTTC,CASSQGGSRDNEQFF
TRBD1,TRBV9,15,once,TRBJ2-7,TGTGCCAGCAGCGTAGAGGGACAGGGGCGCTACGAGCAGTACTTC,CASSVEGQGRYEQYF
.,TRBV27,15,.,TRBJ2-7,TGTGCCAGCAGTTTCCCCGGGGCAGGGGCCAACGAGCAGTACTTC,CASSFPGAGANEQYF
.,TRBV6-5,13,.,TRBJ1-2,TGTGCCAGCAGTTACTCCGAGCAGTATGGCTACACCTTC,CASSYSEQYGYTF
.,TRBV9,15,once,TRBJ2-7,TGTGCCAGCAGCGTAAGGGTGGGGCATTCCTACGAGCAGTACTTC,CASSVRVGHSYEQYF
.,TRBV13,15,.,TRBJ2-1,TGTGCCAGCAGCTTAGAAGGATCCTCCTACAATGAGCAGTTCTTC,CASSLEGSSYNEQFF
.,TRBV5-4,15,.,TRBJ2-3,.,CASSSSVSGGDTQYF